The source of this TCR beta chain is a study of cytomegalovirus exposure and HLA in healthy donors. V dropped 0 bases and J dropped 1 base, with 6 bases sitting between them. Germline CDR1 is WSHSY and CDR2 is SAAADI. The CDR3 loop spans 15 amino acids. This PCR relied on a set of 60 Vbeta primers and 13 Jbeta primers. Sequencing used immunoSEQ multiplex PCR; TCRdb keeps in-frame clones, though not all of them. The table has 130,000 or so clones, 60% to 85% seen once; the top ten hold more than 1.1%. General observations from the study: In a later analysis, at a false discovery rate of 0.05, under 20,000 TCR beta sequences matched HLA alleles. Sequencing depth across donors, presence/absence analyses assumed, was roughly uniform.

With regard to this clone: The antigen is not known.

The chain couples TRBV10-2 to TRBJ1-4; no firm D call. The sequence derives from a woman aged 40 to 49 in good health and CMV-seronegative. What was sequenced was PBMCs. The CDR3 DNA follows: TGCGCCAGCAGTGAGTCCCGCAGAACTAATGAAAAACTGTTTTTT. This gives the protein CASSESRRTNEKLFF.